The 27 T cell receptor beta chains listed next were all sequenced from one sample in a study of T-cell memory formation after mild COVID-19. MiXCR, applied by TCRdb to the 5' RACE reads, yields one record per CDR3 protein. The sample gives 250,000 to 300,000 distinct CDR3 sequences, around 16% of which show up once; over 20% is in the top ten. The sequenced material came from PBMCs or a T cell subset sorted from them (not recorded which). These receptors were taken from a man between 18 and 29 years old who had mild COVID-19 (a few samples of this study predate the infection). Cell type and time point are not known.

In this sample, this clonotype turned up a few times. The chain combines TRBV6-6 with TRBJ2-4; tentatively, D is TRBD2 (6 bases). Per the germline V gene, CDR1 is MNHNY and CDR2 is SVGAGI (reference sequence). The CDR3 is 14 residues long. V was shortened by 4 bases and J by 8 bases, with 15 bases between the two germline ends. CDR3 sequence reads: CASSWLAAGDIQYF. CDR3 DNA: TGTGCCAGCAGTTGGTTAGCGGCCGGGGACATTCAGTACTTC.

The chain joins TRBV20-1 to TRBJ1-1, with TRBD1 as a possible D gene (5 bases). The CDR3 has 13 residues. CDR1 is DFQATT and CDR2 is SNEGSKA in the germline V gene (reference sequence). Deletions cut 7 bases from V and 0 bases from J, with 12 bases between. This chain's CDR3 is CSVRDGMNTEAFF. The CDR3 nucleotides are TGCAGTGTTAGGGACGGTATGAACACTGAAGCTTTCTTT.

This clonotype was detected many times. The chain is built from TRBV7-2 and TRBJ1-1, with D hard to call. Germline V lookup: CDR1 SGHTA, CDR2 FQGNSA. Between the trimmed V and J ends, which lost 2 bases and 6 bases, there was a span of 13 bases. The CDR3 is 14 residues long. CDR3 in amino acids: CASSLYWSDAEAFF. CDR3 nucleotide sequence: TGTGCCAGCAGCTTATATTGGTCAGACGCTGAAGCTTTCTTT.

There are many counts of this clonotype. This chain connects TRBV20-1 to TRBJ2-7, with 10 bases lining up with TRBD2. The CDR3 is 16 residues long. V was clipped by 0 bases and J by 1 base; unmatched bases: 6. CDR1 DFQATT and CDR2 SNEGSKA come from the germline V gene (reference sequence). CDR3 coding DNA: TGCAGTGCTAGAGATGTACTAGCGGGGATGTCCTACGAGCAGTACTTC. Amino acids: CSARDVLAGMSYEQYF.

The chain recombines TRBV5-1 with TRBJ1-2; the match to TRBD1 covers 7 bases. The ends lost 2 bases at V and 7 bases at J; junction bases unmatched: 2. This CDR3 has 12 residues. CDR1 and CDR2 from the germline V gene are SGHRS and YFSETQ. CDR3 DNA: TGCGCCAGCAGCTTCACAGGGGCTGGCTACACCTTC. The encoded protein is CASSFTGAGYTF.

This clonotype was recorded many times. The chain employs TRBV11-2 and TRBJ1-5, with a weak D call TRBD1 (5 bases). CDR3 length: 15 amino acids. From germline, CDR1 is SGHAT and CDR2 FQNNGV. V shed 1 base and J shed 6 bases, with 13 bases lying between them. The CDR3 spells CASSLGSTEPQPQHF. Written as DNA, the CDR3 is TGTGCCAGCAGCTTAGGCTCGACAGAGCCTCAGCCCCAGCATTTT.

The CDR3 loop is CATSRTGGSTGELFF. CDR3 DNA: TGTGCCACCAGCAGAACAGGGGGATCAACCGGGGAGCTGTTTTTT. This chain links TRBV15 with TRBJ2-2; TRBD1 aligns across 8 bases. The CDR3 has 15 amino acids. Germline V lookup: CDR1 LNHNV, CDR2 YYDKDF (reference sequence). The trim removed 2 bases at V and 5 bases at J, leaving 4 bases unmatched.

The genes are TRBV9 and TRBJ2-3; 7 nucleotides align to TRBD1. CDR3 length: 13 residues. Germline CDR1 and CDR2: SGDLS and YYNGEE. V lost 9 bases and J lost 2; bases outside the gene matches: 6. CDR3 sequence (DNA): TGTGCCAACCCAGACAGGGCCACAGATACGCAGTATTTT. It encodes CANPDRATDTQYF.

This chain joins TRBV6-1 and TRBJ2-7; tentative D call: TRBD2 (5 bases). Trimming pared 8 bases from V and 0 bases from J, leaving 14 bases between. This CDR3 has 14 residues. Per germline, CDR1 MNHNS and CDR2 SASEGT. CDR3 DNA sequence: TGTGCCAGCGGAACTAGGTTGAGCTCCTACGAGCAGTACGTC. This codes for CASGTRLSSYEQYV.

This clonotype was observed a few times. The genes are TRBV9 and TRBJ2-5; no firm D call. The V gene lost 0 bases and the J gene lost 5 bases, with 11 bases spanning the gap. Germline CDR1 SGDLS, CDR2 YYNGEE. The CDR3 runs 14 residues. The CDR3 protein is CASSVGWVGETQYF. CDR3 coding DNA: TGTGCCAGCAGCGTAGGATGGGTGGGGGAGACCCAGTACTTC.

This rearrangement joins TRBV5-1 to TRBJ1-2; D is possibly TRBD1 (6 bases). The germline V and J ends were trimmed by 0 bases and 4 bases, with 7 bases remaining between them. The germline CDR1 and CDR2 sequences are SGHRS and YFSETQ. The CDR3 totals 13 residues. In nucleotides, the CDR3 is TGCGCCAGCAGCTTGGAACAGGGCTATGGCTACACCTTC. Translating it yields CASSLEQGYGYTF.

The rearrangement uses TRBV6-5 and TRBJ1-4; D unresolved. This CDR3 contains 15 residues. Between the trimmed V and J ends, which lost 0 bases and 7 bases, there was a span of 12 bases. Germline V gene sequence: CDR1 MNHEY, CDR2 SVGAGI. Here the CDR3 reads CASSYSPGMGEKLFF. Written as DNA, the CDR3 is TGTGCCAGCAGTTACTCCCCGGGGATGGGTGAAAAACTGTTTTTT.

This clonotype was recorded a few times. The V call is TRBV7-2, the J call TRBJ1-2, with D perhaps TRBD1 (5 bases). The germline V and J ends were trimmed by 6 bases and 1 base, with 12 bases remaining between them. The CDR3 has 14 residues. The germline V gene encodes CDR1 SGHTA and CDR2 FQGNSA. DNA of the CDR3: TGTGCCAGCAGTCCCCAGACAGATAACTATGGCTACACCTTC. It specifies CASSPQTDNYGYTF.

The CDR3 loop reads CSASPRSHYEQYF. The CDR3 DNA is TGCAGTGCTAGCCCCAGATCACACTACGAGCAGTACTTC. V usage is TRBV20-1 and J usage is TRBJ2-7; the D is unclear. Trimming stripped 3 bases from V and 3 bases from J, with 12 bases between. Germline CDR1 is DFQATT and CDR2 is SNEGSKA (reference sequence). This CDR3 is 13 amino acids long.

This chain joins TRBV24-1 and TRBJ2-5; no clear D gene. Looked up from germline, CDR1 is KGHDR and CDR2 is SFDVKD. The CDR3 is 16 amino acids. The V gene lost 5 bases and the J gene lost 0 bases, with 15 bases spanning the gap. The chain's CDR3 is CATSAPTPPDQETQYF. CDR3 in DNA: TGTGCCACCAGTGCCCCGACTCCCCCAGACCAAGAGACCCAGTACTTC.

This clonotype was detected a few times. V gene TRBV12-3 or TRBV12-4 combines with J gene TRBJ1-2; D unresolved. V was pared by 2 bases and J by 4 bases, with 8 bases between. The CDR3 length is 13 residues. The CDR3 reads CASSLLAGYGYTF. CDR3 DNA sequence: TGTGCCAGCAGTTTACTGGCTGGCTATGGCTACACCTTC.

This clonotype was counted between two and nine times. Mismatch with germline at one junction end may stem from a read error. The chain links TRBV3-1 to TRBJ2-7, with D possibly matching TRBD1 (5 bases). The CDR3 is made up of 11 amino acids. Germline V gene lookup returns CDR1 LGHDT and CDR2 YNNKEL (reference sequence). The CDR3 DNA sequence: TGTGCCAGCAGCCAACGCAGGGTTTTACACTTC. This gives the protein CASSQRRVLHF.

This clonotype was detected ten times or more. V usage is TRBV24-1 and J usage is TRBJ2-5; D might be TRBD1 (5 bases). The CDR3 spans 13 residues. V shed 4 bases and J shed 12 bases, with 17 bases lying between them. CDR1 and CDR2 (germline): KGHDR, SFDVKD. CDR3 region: CATSDPRQPSEYF. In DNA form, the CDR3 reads TGTGCCACCAGTGACCCTCGACAGCCCTCGGAGTACTTC.

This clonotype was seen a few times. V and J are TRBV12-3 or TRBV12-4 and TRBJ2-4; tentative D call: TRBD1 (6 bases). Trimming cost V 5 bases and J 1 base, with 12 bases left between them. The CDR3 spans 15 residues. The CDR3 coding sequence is TGTGCCAGCAGTGAACAGGGATCGGCCAAAAACATTCAGTACTTC. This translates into CASSEQGSAKNIQYF.

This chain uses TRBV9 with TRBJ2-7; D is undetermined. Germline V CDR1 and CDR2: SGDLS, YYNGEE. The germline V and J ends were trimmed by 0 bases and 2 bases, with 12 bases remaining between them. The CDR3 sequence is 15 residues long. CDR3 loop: CASSVGQDGTYEQYF. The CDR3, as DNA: TGTGCCAGCAGCGTAGGCCAGGACGGTACCTACGAGCAGTACTTC.

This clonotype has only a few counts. The CDR3 is CASSWTDSYEQYV. Here the CDR3 DNA reads TGCGCCAGCAGTTGGACAGATTCCTACGAGCAGTACGTC. The genes are TRBV10-1 and TRBJ2-7, with D perhaps TRBD1 (6 bases). V lost 5 bases to trimming and J lost 1 base, with 9 bases between them. Germline V gene lookup returns CDR1 WNHNN and CDR2 SYGVQD (reference sequence). The CDR3 has 13 residues.

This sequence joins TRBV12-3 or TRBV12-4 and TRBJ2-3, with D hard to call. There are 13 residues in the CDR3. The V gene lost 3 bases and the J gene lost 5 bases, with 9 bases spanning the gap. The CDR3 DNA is TGTGCCAGCAGTTTGTCCGGTGGAGATACGCAGTATTTT. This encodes CASSLSGGDTQYF.

CDR3 sequence reads: CASSLASGGVTEAFF. The CDR3 nucleotides read TGCGCCAGCAGCTTGGCCTCAGGGGGGGTAACTGAAGCTTTCTTT. This chain joins TRBV5-1 and TRBJ1-1; 7 nucleotides align to TRBD1. The CDR3 extends over 15 amino acids. Germline values: CDR1 SGHRS, CDR2 YFSETQ. The junction had 7 bases not matched to a gene; V was cut back by 0 bases and J by 5 bases.

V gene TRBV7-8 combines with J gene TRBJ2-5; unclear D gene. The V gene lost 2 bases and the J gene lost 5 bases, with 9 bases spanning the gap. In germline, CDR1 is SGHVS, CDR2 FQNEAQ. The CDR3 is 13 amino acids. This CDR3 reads CASSLIGAETQYF. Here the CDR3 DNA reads TGTGCCAGCAGCTTAATAGGCGCCGAGACCCAGTACTTC.

The CDR3 region is CASSPGVQGAYGYTF. CDR3 nucleotide sequence: TGTGCCAGCAGCCCCGGAGTACAGGGGGCCTATGGCTACACCTTC. This chain links TRBV6-2 or TRBV6-3 with TRBJ1-2, with 9 bases lining up with TRBD1. The J segment lost 4 bases and the V segment lost 6 bases, leaving 9 bases of the junction unmatched. This CDR3 region has 15 residues. Germline lookup yields CDR1 MNHEY and CDR2 SVGEGT.

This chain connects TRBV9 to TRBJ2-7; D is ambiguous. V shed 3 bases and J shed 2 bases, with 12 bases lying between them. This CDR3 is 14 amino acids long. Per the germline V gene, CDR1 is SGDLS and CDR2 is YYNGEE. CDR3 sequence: CASSAPNSPYEQYF. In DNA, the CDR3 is TGTGCCAGCAGCGCCCCTAACTCTCCCTACGAGCAGTACTTC.

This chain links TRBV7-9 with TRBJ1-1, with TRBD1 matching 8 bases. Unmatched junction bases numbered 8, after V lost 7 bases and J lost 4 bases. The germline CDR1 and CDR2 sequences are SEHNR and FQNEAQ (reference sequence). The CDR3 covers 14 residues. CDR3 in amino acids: CASTQTGESTEAFF. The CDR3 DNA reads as TGTGCCAGCACCCAGACAGGGGAGAGCACTGAAGCTTTCTTT.